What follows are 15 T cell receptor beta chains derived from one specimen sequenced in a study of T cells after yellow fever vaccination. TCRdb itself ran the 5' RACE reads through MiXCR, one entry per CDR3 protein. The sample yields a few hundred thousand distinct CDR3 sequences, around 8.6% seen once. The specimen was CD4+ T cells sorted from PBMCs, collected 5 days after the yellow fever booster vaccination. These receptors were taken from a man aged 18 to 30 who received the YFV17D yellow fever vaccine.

The chain's CDR3 is CASKHRDFSPLHF. CDR3 DNA sequence: TGTGCCAGTAAGCACAGGGATTTTTCACCCCTCCACTTT. The chain has TRBV19 and TRBJ1-6, with D possibly TRBD1 on 6 matching bases. The V and J ends lost 7 bases and 9 bases respectively, with 13 bases between them. CDR3 length equals 13 residues. Germline V gives CDR1 LNHDA, CDR2 SQIVND (reference sequence).

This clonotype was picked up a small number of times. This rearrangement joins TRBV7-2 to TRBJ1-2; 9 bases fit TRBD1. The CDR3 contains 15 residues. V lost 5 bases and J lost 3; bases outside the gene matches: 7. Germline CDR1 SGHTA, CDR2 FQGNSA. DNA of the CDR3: TGTGCCAGCAGCACCGGGACAGGGCAGGACTATGGCTACACCTTC. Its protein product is CASSTGTGQDYGYTF.

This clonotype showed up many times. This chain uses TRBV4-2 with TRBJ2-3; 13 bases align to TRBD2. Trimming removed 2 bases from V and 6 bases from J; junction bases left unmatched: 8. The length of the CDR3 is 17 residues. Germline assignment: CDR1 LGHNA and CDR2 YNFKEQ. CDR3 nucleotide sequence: TGTGCCAGCAGCCAATCCACACTAGCGGGGGGGTCTGATACGCAGTATTTT. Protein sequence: CASSQSTLAGGSDTQYF.

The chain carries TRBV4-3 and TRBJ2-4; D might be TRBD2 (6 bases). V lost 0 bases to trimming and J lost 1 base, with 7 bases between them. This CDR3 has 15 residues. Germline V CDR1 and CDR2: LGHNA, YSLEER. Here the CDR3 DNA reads TGCGCCAGCAGCCAAGATCGGGGGGCCAAAAACATTCAGTACTTC. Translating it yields CASSQDRGAKNIQYF.

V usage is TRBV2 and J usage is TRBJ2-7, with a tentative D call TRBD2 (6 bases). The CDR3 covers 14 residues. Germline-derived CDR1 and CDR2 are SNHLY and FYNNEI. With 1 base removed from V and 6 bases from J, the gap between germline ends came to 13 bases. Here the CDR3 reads CASSEGRGGREQYF. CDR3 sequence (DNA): TGTGCCAGCAGTGAAGGGCGGGGAGGACGCGAGCAGTACTTC.

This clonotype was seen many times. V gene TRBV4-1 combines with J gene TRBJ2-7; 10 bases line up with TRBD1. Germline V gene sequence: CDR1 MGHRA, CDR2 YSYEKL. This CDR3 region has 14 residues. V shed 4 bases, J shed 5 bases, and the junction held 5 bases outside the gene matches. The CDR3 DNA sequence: TGCGCCAGCAGCCTCTTGGGACAGGGGAACGAGCAGTACTTC. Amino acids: CASSLLGQGNEQYF.

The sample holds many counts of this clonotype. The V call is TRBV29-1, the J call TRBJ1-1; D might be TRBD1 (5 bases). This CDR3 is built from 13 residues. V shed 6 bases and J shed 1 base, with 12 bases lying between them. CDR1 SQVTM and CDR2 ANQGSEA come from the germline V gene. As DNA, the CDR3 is TGCAGCGTCCGCGGGACGGAGAACACTGAAGCTTTCTTT. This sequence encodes CSVRGTENTEAFF.

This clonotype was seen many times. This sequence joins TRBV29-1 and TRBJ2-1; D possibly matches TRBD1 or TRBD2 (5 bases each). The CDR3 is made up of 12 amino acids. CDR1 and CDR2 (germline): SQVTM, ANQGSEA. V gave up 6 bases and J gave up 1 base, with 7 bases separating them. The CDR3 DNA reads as TGCAGCGTGGGGGTTTCCTACAATGAGCAGTTCTTC. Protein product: CSVGVSYNEQFF.

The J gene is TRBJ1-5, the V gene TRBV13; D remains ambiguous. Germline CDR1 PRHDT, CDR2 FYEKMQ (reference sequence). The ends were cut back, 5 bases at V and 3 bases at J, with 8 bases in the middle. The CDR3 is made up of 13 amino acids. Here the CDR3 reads CASSRVPNQPQHF. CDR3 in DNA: TGTGCCAGCAGCCGAGTCCCCAATCAGCCCCAGCATTTT.

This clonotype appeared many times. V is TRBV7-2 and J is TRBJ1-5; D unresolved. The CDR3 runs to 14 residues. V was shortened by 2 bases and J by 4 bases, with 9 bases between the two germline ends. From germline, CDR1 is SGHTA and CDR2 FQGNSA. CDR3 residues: CASSLIKENQPQHF. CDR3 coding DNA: TGTGCCAGCAGCTTAATTAAGGAGAATCAGCCCCAGCATTTT.

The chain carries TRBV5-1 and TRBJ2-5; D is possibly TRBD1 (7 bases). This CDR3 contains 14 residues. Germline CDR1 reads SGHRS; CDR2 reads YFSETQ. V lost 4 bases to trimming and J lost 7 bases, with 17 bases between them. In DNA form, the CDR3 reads TGCGCCAGCAGCCCGAGGGGCAGGGGGGTGACCCAGTACTTC. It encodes CASSPRGRGVTQYF.

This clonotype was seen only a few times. DNA of the CDR3: TGTGCCACCAGCAGTGACAGCGGGGGCTACTACGAGCAGTACGTC. This translates into CATSSDSGGYYEQYV. The rearrangement links TRBV15 to TRBJ2-7, with TRBD2 matching 8 bases. The CDR3 runs 15 residues. J lost 3 bases, V lost 3 bases, and 7 bases had no gene match. The germline CDR1 and CDR2 sequences are LNHNV and YYDKDF (reference sequence).

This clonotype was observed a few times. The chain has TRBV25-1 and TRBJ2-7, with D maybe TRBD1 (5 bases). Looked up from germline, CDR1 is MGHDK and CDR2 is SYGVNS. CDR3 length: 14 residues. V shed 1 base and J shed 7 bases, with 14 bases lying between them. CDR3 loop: CASSESLGAREQYF. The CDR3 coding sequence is TGTGCCAGCAGTGAATCGTTAGGGGCGCGGGAGCAGTACTTC.

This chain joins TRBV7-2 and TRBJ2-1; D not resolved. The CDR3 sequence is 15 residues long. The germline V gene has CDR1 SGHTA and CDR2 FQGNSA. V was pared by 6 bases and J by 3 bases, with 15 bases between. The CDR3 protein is CASSYEALGYNEQFF. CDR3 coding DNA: TGTGCCAGCAGTTATGAGGCACTTGGCTACAATGAGCAGTTCTTC. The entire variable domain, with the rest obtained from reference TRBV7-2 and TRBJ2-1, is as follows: GAGVSQSPSNKVTEKGKDVELRCDPISGHTALYWYRQSLGQGLEFLIYFQGNSAPDKSGLPSDRFSAERTGGSVSTLTIQRTQQEDSAVYLCASSYEALGYNEQFFGPGTRLTVL.

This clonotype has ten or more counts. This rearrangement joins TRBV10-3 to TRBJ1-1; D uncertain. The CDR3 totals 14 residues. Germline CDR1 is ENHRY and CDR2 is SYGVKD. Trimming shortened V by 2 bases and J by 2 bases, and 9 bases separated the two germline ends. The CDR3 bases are TGTGCCATCAGTGAGGGGCAGAGTAACACTGAAGCTTTCTTT. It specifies CAISEGQSNTEAFF.